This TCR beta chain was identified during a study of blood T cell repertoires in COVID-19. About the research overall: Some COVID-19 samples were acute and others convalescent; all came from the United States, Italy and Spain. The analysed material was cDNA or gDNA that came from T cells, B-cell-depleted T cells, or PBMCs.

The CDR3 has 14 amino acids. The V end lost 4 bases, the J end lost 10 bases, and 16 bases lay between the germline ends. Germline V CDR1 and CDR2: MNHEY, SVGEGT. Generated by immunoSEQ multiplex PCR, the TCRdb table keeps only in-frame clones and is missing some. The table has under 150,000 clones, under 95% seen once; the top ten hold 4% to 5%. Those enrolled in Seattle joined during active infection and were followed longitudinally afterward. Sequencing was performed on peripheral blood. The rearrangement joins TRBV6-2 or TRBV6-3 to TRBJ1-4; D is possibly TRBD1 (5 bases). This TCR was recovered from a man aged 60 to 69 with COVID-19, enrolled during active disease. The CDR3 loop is CASSFGHLRGKLFF. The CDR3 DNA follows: TGTGCCAGCAGTTTCGGACACCTGAGAGGAAAACTGTTTTTT.